One sample yielded the 29 T cell receptor beta chains listed below, sequenced in a study of cytomegalovirus exposure and HLA in healthy donors. Use of 60 Vbeta and 13 Jbeta primers characterized the PCR. Method: immunoSEQ multiplex PCR; TCRdb's copy keeps in-frame clones and lacks some. The sample totals tens of thousands of clones; its top ten clones hold about a sixth. Material for sequencing was PBMCs. All receptors come from a male donor in good health and CMV-seronegative.

This sequence joins TRBV5-1 and TRBJ1-1; the D is unclear. This CDR3 has 14 amino acids. Trimming cost V 4 bases and J 1 base, with 11 bases left between them. Germline CDR1 SGHRS, CDR2 YFSETQ. DNA of the CDR3: TGCGCCAGCAGCAACCCGGGGAGGAACACTGAAGCTTTCTTT. Residues: CASSNPGRNTEAFF.

The rearrangement uses TRBV7-6 and TRBJ1-2, with D maybe TRBD1 (5 bases). V lost 1 base, J lost 1 base, and 10 bases lay in between. This CDR3 spans 15 amino acids. Germline values: CDR1 SGHVS, CDR2 FNYEAQ. The CDR3 spells CASSLEGAFNYGYTF. CDR3 bases: TGTGCCAGCAGCTTAGAAGGGGCATTTAACTATGGCTACACCTTC.

The chain uses TRBV29-1 and TRBJ2-3, with 7 bases aligning to TRBD2. CDR1 is SQVTM, CDR2 ANQGSEA, per germline. With 7 bases clipped from V and 2 bases from J, the junction kept 15 bases outside the gene matches. The CDR3 totals 16 residues. The CDR3 loop reads CSATPRAGDPTDTQYF. DNA for the CDR3: TGCAGCGCCACCCCCCGTGCGGGGGACCCCACAGATACGCAGTATTTT.

The chain's CDR3 is CASSLLGNEQFF. The CDR3 DNA reads TGTGCCAGCAGTTTACTCGGTAATGAGCAGTTCTTC. This chain uses TRBV28 with TRBJ2-1; D not resolved. V shed 2 bases and J shed 7 bases, with 6 bases lying between them. Per germline, CDR1 MDHEN and CDR2 SYDVKM. The CDR3 is 12 amino acids.

The CDR3 sequence is CASSIATNEKLFF. The CDR3 nucleotides are TGTGCCAGCAGTATCGCAACTAATGAAAAACTGTTTTTT. V usage is TRBV6-5 and J usage is TRBJ1-4, with D hard to call. V was shortened by 5 bases and J by 0 bases, with 4 bases between the two germline ends. The CDR3 sequence is 13 residues long. CDR1 is MNHEY and CDR2 is SVGAGI in the germline V gene.

The chain has TRBV15 and TRBJ1-5, with D possibly TRBD1 on 5 matching bases. With 0 bases removed from V and 2 bases from J, the gap between germline ends came to 8 bases. The CDR3 runs 15 residues. Germline V gives CDR1 LNHNV, CDR2 YYDKDF (reference sequence). CDR3 in amino acids: CATSREGVGNQPQHF. DNA of the CDR3: TGTGCCACCAGCAGAGAAGGGGTTGGCAATCAGCCCCAGCATTTT.

The chain carries TRBV2 and TRBJ2-1; no firm D call. Trimming cost V 6 bases and J 10 bases, with 16 bases left between them. The CDR3 is 13 amino acids. From germline, CDR1 is SNHLY and CDR2 FYNNEI. In nucleotides, the CDR3 is TGTGCCAGCAGCTCCGACCGAATGGGCGAGCAGTTCTTC. It encodes CASSSDRMGEQFF.

The V call is TRBV2, the J call TRBJ2-5, with 7 positions matching TRBD1. CDR3 length: 15 amino acids. Germline V gives CDR1 SNHLY, CDR2 FYNNEI. Trimming took 8 bases from V and 2 from J; bases not matched to a gene: 11. CDR3 region: CASLDRDAVQETQYF. The DNA of the CDR3 is TGTGCCAGCCTCGACAGGGATGCCGTACAAGAGACCCAGTACTTC.

The V gene is TRBV4-1, the J gene TRBJ1-5; possibly TRBD1 for D (6 bases). This CDR3 contains 15 residues. V was shortened by 2 bases and J by 2 bases, with 10 bases between the two germline ends. Germline CDR1 MGHRA, CDR2 YSYEKL. CDR3 in amino acids: CASSQFGQRNQPQHF. The CDR3 DNA is TGCGCCAGCAGCCAATTCGGACAGCGCAATCAGCCCCAGCATTTT.

J is TRBJ1-1 and V is TRBV29-1, with 8 bases aligning to TRBD1. Trimming removed 5 bases from V and 9 bases from J; junction bases left unmatched: 5. Per germline, CDR1 SQVTM and CDR2 ANQGSEA. This CDR3 is 11 amino acids long. CDR3 sequence: CSVYRGEKAFF. The CDR3 coding sequence is TGCAGCGTTTACAGGGGGGAGAAAGCTTTCTTT.

The genes are TRBV4-2 and TRBJ1-2; possibly TRBD1 for D (5 bases). This CDR3 contains 12 residues. Trimming took off 3 bases at V and 9 bases at J, with 11 bases between the two ends. Germline V gene data show CDR1 as LGHNA and CDR2 as YNFKEQ. CDR3 loop: CASSHQTESYTF. In nucleotides, the CDR3 is TGTGCCAGCAGCCATCAGACAGAAAGCTACACCTTC.

In the case of this clone: This likely comes from a read error, as the CDR3 has no conserved phenylalanine or tryptophan at its end. The DNA is left out, because the CDR3 cannot be placed on it with certainty; the CDR3 is given as TCRdb lists it. The chain has TRBV29-1 and TRBJ2-3; the table's D call, TRBD2, was not checked against the DNA. Germline V gene lookup returns CDR1 SQVTM and CDR2 ANQGSEA. 13 amino acids form the CDR3, both terminal residues included. This CDR3 is CSVDAHWTSGVLI.

The rearrangement joins TRBV7-9 to TRBJ2-5; maybe TRBD2 (7 bases). Germline V gene data show CDR1 as SEHNR and CDR2 as FQNEAQ (reference sequence). The CDR3 loop spans 14 amino acids. V lost 3 bases, J lost 7 bases, and 15 bases lay in between. CDR3 DNA: TGTGCCAGCAGCTTGGGAGGGGGGGCCGGGACCCAGTACTTC. Amino acid sequence: CASSLGGGAGTQYF.

The CDR3 coding sequence is TGTGCCAGCAGCTCCTTGGACAGGGGAAGCACAGATACGCAGTATTTT. Translating gives CASSSLDRGSTDTQYF. This chain uses TRBV5-4 with TRBJ2-3, with 9 nucleotides matching TRBD1. The CDR3 length is 16 residues. With V trimmed by 3 bases and J by 0 bases, 5 bases remained unmatched. Germline V CDR1 and CDR2: SGHNT, YYREEE (reference sequence). The full variable domain, completed using reference TRBV5-4 and TRBJ2-3, is ETGVTQSPTHLIKTRGQQVTLRCSSQSGHNTVSWYQQALGQGPQFIFQYYREEENGRGNFPPRFSGLQFPNYSSELNVNALELDDSALYLCASSSLDRGSTDTQYFGPGTRLTVL.

The chain links TRBV30 to TRBJ2-6, with TRBD1 matching over 7 bases. Unmatched junction bases numbered 4, after V lost 3 bases and J lost 2 bases. Germline CDR1 is GTSNPN and CDR2 is SVGIG (reference sequence). The CDR3 is 15 residues long. Here the CDR3 reads CAWRETGTGANVLTF. The CDR3 coding sequence is TGTGCCTGGAGGGAGACAGGGACTGGGGCCAACGTCCTGACTTTC.

V gene TRBV27 combines with J gene TRBJ1-5, with D perhaps matching TRBD1 (5 bases). The CDR3 totals 14 residues. CDR1 is MNHEY and CDR2 is SMNVEV in the germline V gene (reference sequence). V lost 5 bases, J lost 9 bases, and 17 bases lay in between. The chain's CDR3 is CASSPTVSQGPQHF. The CDR3 coding sequence is TGTGCCAGCAGTCCGACAGTTTCCCAGGGGCCCCAGCATTTT.

V usage is TRBV7-3 and J usage is TRBJ2-1, with 10 bases lining up with TRBD2. With V trimmed by 5 bases and J by 4 bases, 5 bases remained unmatched. CDR3 length: 15 amino acids. Germline-derived CDR1 and CDR2 are SGHTA and FQGTGA. The DNA of the CDR3 is TGTGCCAGCAGCACAGCGGGGGGGCGGTACAATGAGCAGTTCTTC. Translated, it gives CASSTAGGRYNEQFF. The variable domain in full, with the rest retrieved from reference TRBV7-3 and TRBJ2-1, is GAGVSQTPSNKVTEKGKYVELRCDPISGHTALYWYRQSLGQGPEFLIYFQGTGAADDSGLPNDRFFAVRPEGSVSTLKIQRTERGDSAVYLCASSTAGGRYNEQFFGPGTRLTVL.

The chain is built from TRBV5-1 and TRBJ1-5, with 9 bases that match TRBD1. Germline-derived CDR1 and CDR2 are SGHRS and YFSETQ. The trim removed 2 bases at V and 8 bases at J, leaving 5 bases unmatched. This CDR3 is built from 14 residues. DNA for the CDR3: TGCGCCAGCAGCTTACAGGGGGCAGAGGAGCCCCAGCATTTT. Amino acid sequence: CASSLQGAEEPQHF.

V gene TRBV6-5 combines with J gene TRBJ1-2, with a tentative D call TRBD1 (5 bases). Germline lookup yields CDR1 MNHEY and CDR2 SVGAGI. V dropped 4 bases and J dropped 4 bases, with 16 bases sitting between them. This CDR3 is built from 15 residues. The CDR3 loop is CASSLAPQGVYGYTF. CDR3 sequence (DNA): TGTGCCAGCAGTTTGGCCCCCCAGGGCGTCTATGGCTACACCTTC.

The chain carries TRBV30 and TRBJ1-4; D might be TRBD1 (5 bases). Germline loops: CDR1 GTSNPN, CDR2 SVGIG (reference sequence). This CDR3 is 15 amino acids long. V gave up 2 bases and J gave up 0 bases, with 10 bases separating them. The CDR3 nucleotides are TGTGCCTGGAGTCGCAGGGCAGCAACTAATGAAAAACTGTTTTTT. Translated, it gives CAWSRRAATNEKLFF.

This chain links TRBV5-1 with TRBJ2-7; weak D call: TRBD1 (5 bases). Trimming took off 0 bases at V and 1 base at J, with 8 bases between the two ends. This CDR3 comprises 14 residues. In germline, CDR1 is SGHRS, CDR2 YFSETQ. CDR3 sequence: CASSLASGSYEQYF. DNA for the CDR3: TGCGCCAGCAGCTTGGCTTCAGGGTCCTACGAGCAGTACTTC.

The genes are TRBV7-8 and TRBJ2-5; D may be TRBD2 (5 bases). Germline V CDR1 and CDR2: SGHVS, FQNEAQ. The CDR3 has 15 amino acids. V lost 1 base to trimming and J lost 5 bases, with 14 bases between them. CDR3 coding DNA: TGTGCCAGCAGCTTAGATCCGGGGAGTCGCGAGACCCAGTACTTC. Its protein product is CASSLDPGSRETQYF.

The V gene is TRBV4-3, the J gene TRBJ1-2, with D unclear. Germline V CDR1 and CDR2: LGHNA, YSLEER. V lost 0 bases to trimming and J lost 8 bases, with 13 bases between them. This CDR3 comprises 14 residues. The CDR3 here is CASSQDLNPRGYTF. The DNA of the CDR3 is TGCGCCAGCAGCCAAGATCTCAACCCCAGAGGCTACACCTTC.

The chain joins TRBV4-2 to TRBJ2-1; 12 bases are shared with TRBD2. Germline CDR1 is LGHNA and CDR2 is YNFKEQ. V was clipped by 1 base and J by 2 bases; unmatched bases: 6. The CDR3 runs to 18 residues. The CDR3 region has the DNA TGTGCCAGCAGCCAAGCCAAACTAGCGGGGGGCACCTACAATGAGCAGTTCTTC. As protein: CASSQAKLAGGTYNEQFF.

With respect to this clone: The same CDR3 also results from other DNA sequences found in this sample. The V gene is TRBV18, the J gene TRBJ2-3; the match to TRBD1 covers 8 bases. The length of the CDR3 is 16 residues. Germline assignment: CDR1 KGHSH and CDR2 LQKENI. The V gene end was trimmed by 4 bases and the J gene end by 1 base; junction bases not matched to a gene: 7. The CDR3 DNA is TGTGCCAGCTCACTCCTCCCGGGACAGGGCACAGATACGCAGTATTTT. Translation: CASSLLPGQGTDTQYF.

The chain recombines TRBV19 with TRBJ2-3; 7 nucleotides align to TRBD1. With 6 bases clipped from V and 2 bases from J, the junction kept 11 bases outside the gene matches. The germline V gene encodes CDR1 LNHDA and CDR2 SQIVND (reference sequence). The CDR3 covers 16 residues. The CDR3 DNA reads TGTGCCAGTAGCCGACGGACAGGCCTAAACACAGATACGCAGTATTTT. Translation: CASSRRTGLNTDTQYF.

The V gene is TRBV18, the J gene TRBJ2-1, with 14 bases aligning to TRBD2. Germline values: CDR1 KGHSH, CDR2 LQKENI. V was pared by 4 bases and J by 2 bases, with 1 base of the junction left unmatched. The CDR3 is 16 residues long. The CDR3 sequence: CASSRTSGGPYNEQFF. The CDR3 DNA sequence: TGTGCCAGCTCACGGACTAGCGGGGGGCCCTACAATGAGCAGTTCTTC.

The chain recombines TRBV25-1 with TRBJ2-7; 8 bases map to TRBD2. The CDR3 covers 14 residues. J was trimmed by 2 bases and V by 4 bases; bases with no gene match: 4. Germline V lookup: CDR1 MGHDK, CDR2 SYGVNS. The CDR3 sequence: CASSAPGLAYEQYF. DNA for the CDR3: TGTGCCAGCAGTGCCCCGGGACTAGCCTACGAGCAGTACTTC.

The V call is TRBV15, the J call TRBJ1-2; the D gene is possibly TRBD1 (5 bases). Germline CDR1 reads LNHNV; CDR2 reads YYDKDF (reference sequence). Deletions cut 0 bases from V and 3 bases from J, with 11 bases between. The CDR3 has 15 amino acids. In nucleotides, the CDR3 is TGTGCCACCAGCAGAGATGGGAGGGGTGACTATGGCTACACCTTC. Translating gives CATSRDGRGDYGYTF.